The 2 T cell receptor beta chains below were found in one sample sequenced in a study of neoadjuvant nivolumab and ipilimumab in lung cancer. Profiled with immunoSEQ multiplex PCR; TCRdb holds only in-frame clones, not every one. This table holds 9,100 or so clones, roughly 77% found once. The sample here was tumor tissue, taken after neoadjuvant nivolumab, alone or with ipilimumab, at or shortly before surgery. All receptors derive from an adult with non-small cell lung cancer.

The chain uses TRBV5-4 and TRBJ2-1; possible D gene TRBD2, 6 bases. Germline lookup yields CDR1 SGHNT and CDR2 YYREEE (reference sequence). Trimming shortened V by 2 bases and J by 10 bases, and 10 bases separated the two germline ends. This CDR3 has 12 amino acids. CDR3 DNA sequence: TGTGCCAGCAGCTTCGGGACTCTAGAGCAGTTCTTC. Translating gives CASSFGTLEQFF.

The chain uses TRBV28 and TRBJ2-7; D may be TRBD1 or TRBD2 (5 bases each). The CDR3 loop spans 15 amino acids. V was clipped by 5 bases and J by 4 bases, with 18 bases between them. Germline assignment: CDR1 MDHEN and CDR2 SYDVKM. The CDR3 sequence: CASSPEGRPIYEQYF. Here the CDR3 DNA reads TGTGCCAGCAGTCCAGAGGGGCGACCCATATACGAGCAGTACTTC. Using reference TRBV28 and TRBJ2-7 for the parts outside the CDR3, the full variable domain is DVKVTQSSRYLVKRTGEKVFLECVQDMDHENMFWYRQDPGLGLRLIYFSYDVKMKEKGDIPEGYSVSREKKERFSLILESASTNQTSMYLCASSPEGRPIYEQYFGPGTRLTVT.